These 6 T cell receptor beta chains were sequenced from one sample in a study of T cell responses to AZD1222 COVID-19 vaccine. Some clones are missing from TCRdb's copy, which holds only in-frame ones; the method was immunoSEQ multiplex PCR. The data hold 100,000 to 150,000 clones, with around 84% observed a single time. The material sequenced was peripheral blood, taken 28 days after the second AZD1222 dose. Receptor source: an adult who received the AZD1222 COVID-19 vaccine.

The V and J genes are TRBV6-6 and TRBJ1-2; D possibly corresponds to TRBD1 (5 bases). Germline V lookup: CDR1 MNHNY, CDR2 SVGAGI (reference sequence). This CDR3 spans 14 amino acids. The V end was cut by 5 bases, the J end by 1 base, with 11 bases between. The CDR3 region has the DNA TGTGCCAGCAGTAACAATAGGGGTAACTATGGCTACACCTTC. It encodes CASSNNRGNYGYTF.

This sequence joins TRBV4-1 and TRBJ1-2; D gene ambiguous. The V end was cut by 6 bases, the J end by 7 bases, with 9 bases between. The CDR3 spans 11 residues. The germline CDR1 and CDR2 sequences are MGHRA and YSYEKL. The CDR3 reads CASRHQTGYTF. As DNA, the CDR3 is TGCGCCAGCAGACACCAAACTGGCTACACCTTC.

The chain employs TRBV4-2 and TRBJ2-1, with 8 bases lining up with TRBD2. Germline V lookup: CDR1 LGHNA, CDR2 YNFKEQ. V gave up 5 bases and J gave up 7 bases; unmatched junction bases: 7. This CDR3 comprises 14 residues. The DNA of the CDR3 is TGTGCCAGCAGCTTGACCGGGACTAGAAATGAGCAGTTCTTC. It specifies CASSLTGTRNEQFF.

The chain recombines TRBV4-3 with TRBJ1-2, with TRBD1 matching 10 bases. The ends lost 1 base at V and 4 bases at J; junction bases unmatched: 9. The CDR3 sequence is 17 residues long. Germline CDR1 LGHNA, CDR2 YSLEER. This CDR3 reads CASSQGFGDRGFYGYTF. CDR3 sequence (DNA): TGCGCCAGCAGCCAAGGGTTCGGGGACAGGGGTTTCTATGGCTACACCTTC.

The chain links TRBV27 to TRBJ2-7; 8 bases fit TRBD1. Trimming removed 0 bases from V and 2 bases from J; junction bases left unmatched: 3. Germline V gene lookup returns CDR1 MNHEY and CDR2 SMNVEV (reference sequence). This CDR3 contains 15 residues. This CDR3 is CASSLSKDRAYEQYF. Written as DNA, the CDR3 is TGTGCCAGCAGTTTATCGAAGGACAGGGCCTACGAGCAGTACTTC.

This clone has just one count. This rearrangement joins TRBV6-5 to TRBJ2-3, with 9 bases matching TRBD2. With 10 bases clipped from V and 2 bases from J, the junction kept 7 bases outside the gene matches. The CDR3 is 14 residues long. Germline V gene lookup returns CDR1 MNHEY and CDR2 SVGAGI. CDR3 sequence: CAIERLADTDTQYF. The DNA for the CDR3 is TGTGCCATCGAGAGACTAGCGGACACAGATACGCAGTATTTT.